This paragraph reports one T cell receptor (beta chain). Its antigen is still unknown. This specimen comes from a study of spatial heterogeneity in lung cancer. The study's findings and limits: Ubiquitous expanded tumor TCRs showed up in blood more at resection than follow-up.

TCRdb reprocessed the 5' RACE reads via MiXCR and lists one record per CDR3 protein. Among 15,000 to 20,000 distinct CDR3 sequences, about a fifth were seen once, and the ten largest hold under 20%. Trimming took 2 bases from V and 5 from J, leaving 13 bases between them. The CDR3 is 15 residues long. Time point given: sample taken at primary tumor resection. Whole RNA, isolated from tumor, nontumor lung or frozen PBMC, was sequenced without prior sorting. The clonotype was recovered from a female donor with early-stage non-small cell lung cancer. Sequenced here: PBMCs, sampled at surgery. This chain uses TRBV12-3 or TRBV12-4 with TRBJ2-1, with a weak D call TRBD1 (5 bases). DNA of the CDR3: TGTGCCAGCAGTTTAAGGTGGGGCTGGGACAATGAGCAGTTCTTC. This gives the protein CASSLRWGWDNEQFF.